Listed below are T cell receptor beta chains from one sample, sequenced in a study of T cells in Graves' hyperthyroidism and ophthalmopathy. MiXCR was run by TCRdb on the multiplex PCR reads, yielding one entry per CDR3 protein. The data contain 690,000 or so distinct CDR3 sequences, under 20% of them seen just once; the ten biggest clones take up 16%. Sequenced material: blood. The receptors were sampled from a woman between 50 and 59 years old with Graves' hyperthyroidism that later progressed to Graves' ophthalmopathy. Both conserved end residues are part of each CDR3. Fields, in order: clone size, D gene, V gene, J gene, CDR3 protein, CDR3 DNA. A D gene is named only where the DNA matches it firmly. A row's size may be missing; if present it is once, few, many or a size class.

clone_size: .
d_call: .
v_call: TRBV10-3
j_call: TRBJ2-2
cdr3_aa: CAISEQLLNTGELFF
cdr3_nt: TGTGCCATCAGTGAGCAGCTACTGAACACCGGGGAGCTGTTTTTT

clone_size: .
d_call: .
v_call: TRBV27
j_call: TRBJ2-7
cdr3_aa: CASSPGFATMSSYEQYF
cdr3_nt: TGTGCCAGCAGTCCCGGTTTCGCGACTATGAGCTCCTACGAGCAGTACTTC

clone_size: many
d_call: TRBD2
v_call: TRBV5-1
j_call: TRBJ2-2
cdr3_aa: CASSRSGDPTGELFF
cdr3_nt: TGCGCCAGCAGCCGCAGCGGGGACCCCACCGGGGAGCTGTTTTTT

clone_size: many
d_call: TRBD1
v_call: TRBV12-3/TRBV12-4
j_call: TRBJ1-2
cdr3_aa: CASSDSTGDNYGYTF
cdr3_nt: TGTGCCAGCAGTGACTCGACAGGGGACAACTATGGCTACACCTTC

clone_size: .
d_call: .
v_call: TRBV7-2
j_call: TRBJ1-2
cdr3_aa: CASSLEGQHYGYTF
cdr3_nt: TGTGCCAGCAGCTTAGAGGGACAACACTATGGCTACACCTTC

clone_size: few
d_call: .
v_call: TRBV7-9
j_call: TRBJ2-3
cdr3_aa: CASSSSHVGGFTPTDTQYF
cdr3_nt: TGTGCCAGCAGCTCCTCCCACGTGGGCGGGTTTACCCCCACAGATACGCAGTATTTT

clone_size: .
d_call: TRBD2
v_call: TRBV11-3
j_call: TRBJ2-3
cdr3_aa: CASSSGLAGNTQYF
cdr3_nt: TGTGCCAGCAGCTCGGGACTAGCTGGGAATACGCAGTATTTT

clone_size: many
d_call: TRBD1
v_call: TRBV11-1
j_call: TRBJ1-1
cdr3_aa: CASSLQGAPTEAFF
cdr3_nt: TGTGCCAGCAGCTTGCAGGGGGCGCCCACTGAAGCTTTCTTT

clone_size: .
d_call: .
v_call: TRBV6-5
j_call: TRBJ2-5
cdr3_aa: CASSYVSSRETQYF
cdr3_nt: TGTGCCAGCAGTTACGTGAGCAGCCGAGAGACCCAGTACTTC

clone_size: many
d_call: .
v_call: TRBV7-9
j_call: TRBJ1-1
cdr3_aa: CASSFTGGSPDTEAFF
cdr3_nt: TGTGCCAGCAGCTTTACGGGAGGGAGCCCCGACACTGAAGCTTTCTTT

clone_size: few
d_call: .
v_call: TRBV27
j_call: TRBJ2-5
cdr3_aa: CATRQLETQYF
cdr3_nt: TGTGCCACCCGACAATTGGAGACCCAGTACTTC

clone_size: many
d_call: TRBD1
v_call: TRBV27
j_call: TRBJ1-1
cdr3_aa: CASLKQGRGNTEAFF
cdr3_nt: TGTGCCAGCCTCAAACAGGGGCGGGGGAACACTGAAGCTTTCTTT

clone_size: few
d_call: .
v_call: TRBV20-1
j_call: TRBJ2-1
cdr3_aa: CSAFGTYNEQFF
cdr3_nt: TGCAGTGCTTTCGGGACCTACAATGAGCAGTTCTTC

clone_size: many
d_call: .
v_call: TRBV11-1
j_call: TRBJ2-2
cdr3_aa: CASSFVIGDTGELFF
cdr3_nt: TGTGCCAGCAGCTTCGTGATAGGGGACACCGGGGAGCTGTTTTTT

clone_size: .
d_call: TRBD2
v_call: TRBV6-1
j_call: TRBJ2-1
cdr3_aa: CASTSGGTYNEQFF
cdr3_nt: TGTGCCAGCACTAGCGGGGGGACCTACAATGAGCAGTTCTTC

clone_size: .
d_call: .
v_call: TRBV24-1
j_call: TRBJ2-4
cdr3_aa: CATSDSQGFQNIQYF
cdr3_nt: TGTGCCACCAGTGATTCACAGGGATTCCAAAACATTCAGTACTTC

clone_size: .
d_call: .
v_call: TRBV5-1
j_call: TRBJ1-4
cdr3_aa: CASSNRLANEKLFF
cdr3_nt: TGCGCCAGCAGCAACCGGCTAGCTAATGAAAAACTGTTTTTT

clone_size: .
d_call: TRBD1
v_call: TRBV6-1
j_call: TRBJ1-5
cdr3_aa: CASRGQYNQPQHF
cdr3_nt: TGTGCCAGCAGGGGACAGTACAATCAGCCCCAGCATTTT

clone_size: .
d_call: TRBD1
v_call: TRBV9
j_call: TRBJ2-1
cdr3_aa: CASSGRTGAYNEQFF
cdr3_nt: TGTGCCAGCAGCGGCCGGACAGGCGCCTACAATGAGCAGTTCTTC

clone_size: few
d_call: .
v_call: TRBV18
j_call: TRBJ1-1
cdr3_aa: CASSTGTSTEAFF
cdr3_nt: TGTGCCAGCTCAACAGGGACAAGCACTGAAGCTTTCTTT

clone_size: few
d_call: TRBD2
v_call: TRBV10-3
j_call: TRBJ2-3
cdr3_aa: CAISIAGGNTDTQYF
cdr3_nt: TGTGCCATCAGTATAGCGGGGGGGAACACAGATACGCAGTATTTT

clone_size: few
d_call: .
v_call: TRBV4-2
j_call: TRBJ1-3
cdr3_aa: CASSQVRSSGNTIYF
cdr3_nt: TGTGCCAGCAGCCAAGTACGCAGCTCTGGAAACACCATATATTTT

clone_size: .
d_call: TRBD2
v_call: TRBV18
j_call: TRBJ2-2
cdr3_aa: CASSPRRFGGGGNTGELFF
cdr3_nt: TGTGCCAGCTCACCACGCCGGTTCGGCGGGGGAGGGAACACCGGGGAGCTGTTTTTT

clone_size: many
d_call: TRBD2
v_call: TRBV20-1
j_call: TRBJ2-1
cdr3_aa: CSARHLAGAYNEQFF
cdr3_nt: TGCAGTGCTAGACATCTAGCGGGGGCATACAATGAGCAGTTCTTC

clone_size: .
d_call: .
v_call: TRBV12-3/TRBV12-4
j_call: TRBJ2-1
cdr3_aa: CASRARGFSSYNEQFF
cdr3_nt: TGTGCCAGCAGGGCGCGGGGATTCAGCTCCTACAATGAGCAGTTCTTC

clone_size: few
d_call: .
v_call: TRBV6-2/TRBV6-3
j_call: TRBJ1-2
cdr3_aa: CASSSELNPYGYTF
cdr3_nt: TGTGCCAGCAGTTCTGAGTTAAACCCCTATGGCTACACCTTC

clone_size: many
d_call: .
v_call: TRBV6-5
j_call: TRBJ1-1
cdr3_aa: CASSYSFMNTEAFF
cdr3_nt: TGTGCCAGCAGTTACTCCTTCATGAACACTGAAGCTTTCTTT

clone_size: few
d_call: TRBD2
v_call: TRBV7-6
j_call: TRBJ2-7
cdr3_aa: CASSFSGGAPFYEQYF
cdr3_nt: TGTGCCAGCAGCTTCAGCGGGGGCGCTCCTTTCTACGAGCAGTACTTC

clone_size: .
d_call: .
v_call: TRBV5-1
j_call: TRBJ2-7
cdr3_aa: CASSKASYEQYF
cdr3_nt: TGCGCCAGCAGCAAGGCTAGCTACGAGCAGTACTTC

clone_size: .
d_call: TRBD1
v_call: TRBV14
j_call: TRBJ1-1
cdr3_aa: CASSQPTGGGYEAFF
cdr3_nt: TGTGCCAGCAGCCAACCTACAGGGGGAGGGTATGAAGCTTTCTTT

clone_size: many
d_call: .
v_call: TRBV10-3
j_call: TRBJ1-1
cdr3_aa: CAISDQTTLGVDTEAFF
cdr3_nt: TGTGCCATCAGTGACCAGACAACGCTGGGGGTTGACACTGAAGCTTTCTTT

clone_size: few
d_call: TRBD1
v_call: TRBV6-1
j_call: TRBJ1-2
cdr3_aa: CASSSAGGGYTF
cdr3_nt: TGTGCCAGCAGTAGCGCAGGGGGGGGCTACACCTTC

clone_size: .
d_call: TRBD2
v_call: TRBV9
j_call: TRBJ2-3
cdr3_aa: CASSGLAGARTDTQYF
cdr3_nt: TGTGCCAGCAGCGGCTTAGCGGGGGCCAGGACAGATACGCAGTATTTT

clone_size: .
d_call: TRBD2
v_call: TRBV12-3/TRBV12-4
j_call: TRBJ2-3
cdr3_aa: CASSPGLAGGYSTDTQYF
cdr3_nt: TGTGCCAGCAGTCCCGGACTAGCGGGGGGGTACAGCACAGATACGCAGTATTTT

clone_size: many
d_call: .
v_call: TRBV2
j_call: TRBJ2-1
cdr3_aa: CASSLGVVNEQFF
cdr3_nt: TGTGCCAGCTCTCTAGGGGTGGTCAATGAGCAGTTCTTC

clone_size: many
d_call: .
v_call: TRBV27
j_call: TRBJ1-5
cdr3_aa: CASSLQGWGQPQHF
cdr3_nt: TGTGCCAGCAGTTTACAGGGTTGGGGTCAGCCCCAGCATTTT